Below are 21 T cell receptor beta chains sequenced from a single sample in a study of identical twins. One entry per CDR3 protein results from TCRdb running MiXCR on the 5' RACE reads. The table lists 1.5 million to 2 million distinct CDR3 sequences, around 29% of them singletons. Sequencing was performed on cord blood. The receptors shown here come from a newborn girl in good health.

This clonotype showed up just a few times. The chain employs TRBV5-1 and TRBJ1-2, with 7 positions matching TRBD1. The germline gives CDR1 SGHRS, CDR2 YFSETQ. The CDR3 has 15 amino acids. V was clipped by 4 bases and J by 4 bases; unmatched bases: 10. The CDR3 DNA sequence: TGCGCCAGCAGCCCCGTACCGGACAGGTTCTATGGCTACACCTTC. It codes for CASSPVPDRFYGYTF.

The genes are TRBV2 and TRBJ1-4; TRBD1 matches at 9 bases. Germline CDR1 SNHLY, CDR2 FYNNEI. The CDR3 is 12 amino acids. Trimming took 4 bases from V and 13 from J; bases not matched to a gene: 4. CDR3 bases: TGTGCCAGCAGTGCGGGGACAGGGAGACTGTTTTTT. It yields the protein CASSAGTGRLFF.

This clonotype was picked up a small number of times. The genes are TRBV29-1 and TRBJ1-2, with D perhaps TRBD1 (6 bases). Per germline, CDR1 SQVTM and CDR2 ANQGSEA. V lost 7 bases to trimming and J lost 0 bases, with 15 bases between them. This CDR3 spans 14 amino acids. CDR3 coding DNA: TGCAGCGCCGGGACAACTTTAGCTAACTATGGCTACACCTTC. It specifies CSAGTTLANYGYTF.

The CDR3 spells CSARGPRRDPSSYEQYF. The CDR3 coding sequence is TGCAGTGCTAGAGGCCCCCGTCGAGACCCAAGCTCCTACGAGCAGTACTTC. The chain carries TRBV20-1 and TRBJ2-7, with unresolved D. V dropped 1 base and J dropped 0 bases, with 19 bases sitting between them. CDR1 is DFQATT, CDR2 SNEGSKA, per germline (reference sequence). The CDR3 is 17 residues long.

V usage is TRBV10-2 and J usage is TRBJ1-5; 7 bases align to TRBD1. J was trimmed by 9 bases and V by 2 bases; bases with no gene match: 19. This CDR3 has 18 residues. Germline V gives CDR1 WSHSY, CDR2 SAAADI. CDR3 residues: CASSEADGWDSLLTPQHF. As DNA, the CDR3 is TGCGCCAGCAGTGAGGCCGACGGATGGGACAGCCTCCTCACGCCCCAGCATTTT.

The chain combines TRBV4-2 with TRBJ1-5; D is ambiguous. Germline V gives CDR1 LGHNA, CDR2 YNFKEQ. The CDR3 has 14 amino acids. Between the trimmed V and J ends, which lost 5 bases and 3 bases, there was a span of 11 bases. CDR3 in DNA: TGTGCCAGCAGCTCTACATGGAACAATCAGCCCCAGCATTTT. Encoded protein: CASSSTWNNQPQHF.

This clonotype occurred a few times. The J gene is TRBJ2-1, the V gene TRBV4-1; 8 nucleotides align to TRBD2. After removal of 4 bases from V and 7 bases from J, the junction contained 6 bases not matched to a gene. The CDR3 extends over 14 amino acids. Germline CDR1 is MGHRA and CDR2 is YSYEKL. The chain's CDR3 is CASSPRGAKNEQFF. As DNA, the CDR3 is TGCGCCAGCAGCCCGCGGGGGGCGAAGAATGAGCAGTTCTTC.

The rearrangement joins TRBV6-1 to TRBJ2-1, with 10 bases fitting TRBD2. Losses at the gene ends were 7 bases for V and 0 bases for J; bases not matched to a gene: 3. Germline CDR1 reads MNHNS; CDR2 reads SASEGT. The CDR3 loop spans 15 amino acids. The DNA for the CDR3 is TGTGCCAGCACGGGACTAGCGCCCTCCTACAATGAGCAGTTCTTC. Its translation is CASTGLAPSYNEQFF.

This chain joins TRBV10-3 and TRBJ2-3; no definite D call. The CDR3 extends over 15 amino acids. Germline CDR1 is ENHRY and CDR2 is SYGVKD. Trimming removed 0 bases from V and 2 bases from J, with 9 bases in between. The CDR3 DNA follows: TGTGCCATCAGTGAGTCGAGCGCTCACACAGATACGCAGTATTTT. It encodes CAISESSAHTDTQYF.

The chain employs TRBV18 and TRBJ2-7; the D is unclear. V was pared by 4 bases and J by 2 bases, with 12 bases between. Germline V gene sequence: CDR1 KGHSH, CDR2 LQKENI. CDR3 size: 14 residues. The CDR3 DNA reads TGTGCCAGCTCACAGCGCAGTCATACCTACGAGCAGTACTTC. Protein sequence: CASSQRSHTYEQYF.

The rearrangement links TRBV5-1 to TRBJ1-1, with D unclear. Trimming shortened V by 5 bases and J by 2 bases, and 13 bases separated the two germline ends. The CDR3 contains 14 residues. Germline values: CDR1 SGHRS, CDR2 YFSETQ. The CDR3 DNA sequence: TGCGCCAGCAGGGTGGAATTCATCAACACTGAAGCTTTCTTT. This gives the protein CASRVEFINTEAFF.

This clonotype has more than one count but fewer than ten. The CDR3 region is CASSLAGTVNYGYTF. Here the CDR3 DNA reads TGTGCCAGCAGCTTAGCTGGGACTGTTAACTATGGCTACACCTTC. The chain uses TRBV7-9 and TRBJ1-2, with D perhaps matching TRBD1 (5 bases). Per the germline V gene, CDR1 is SEHNR and CDR2 is FQNEAQ (reference sequence). V dropped 0 bases and J dropped 1 base, with 9 bases sitting between them. This CDR3 contains 15 residues.

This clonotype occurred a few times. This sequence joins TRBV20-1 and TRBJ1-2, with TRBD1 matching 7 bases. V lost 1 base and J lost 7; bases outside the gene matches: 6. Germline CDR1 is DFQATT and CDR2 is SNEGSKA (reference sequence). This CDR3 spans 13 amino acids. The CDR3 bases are TGCAGTGCTAGAGTTGAAGGGGGCTCTGGCTACACCTTC. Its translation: CSARVEGGSGYTF.

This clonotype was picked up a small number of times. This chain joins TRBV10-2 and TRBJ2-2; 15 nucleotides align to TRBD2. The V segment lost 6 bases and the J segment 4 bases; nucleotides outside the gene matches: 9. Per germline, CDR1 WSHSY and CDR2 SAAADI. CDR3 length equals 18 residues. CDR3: CASSQGLAGGPLTGELFF. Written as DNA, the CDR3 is TGCGCCAGCAGCCAGGGACTAGCGGGGGGCCCGCTCACCGGGGAGCTGTTTTTT.

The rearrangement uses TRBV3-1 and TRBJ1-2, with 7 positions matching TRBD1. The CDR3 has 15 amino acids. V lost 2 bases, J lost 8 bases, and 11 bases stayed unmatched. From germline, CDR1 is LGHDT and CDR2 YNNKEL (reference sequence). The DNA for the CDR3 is TGTGCCAGCAGCCAACCACGTTGGACAGGCTTGGGCTACACCTTC. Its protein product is CASSQPRWTGLGYTF.

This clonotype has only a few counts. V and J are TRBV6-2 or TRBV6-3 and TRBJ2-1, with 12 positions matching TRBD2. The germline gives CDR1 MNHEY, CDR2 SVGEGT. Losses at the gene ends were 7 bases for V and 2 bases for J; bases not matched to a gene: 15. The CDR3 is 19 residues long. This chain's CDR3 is CASTPLQGTSGRPYNEQFF. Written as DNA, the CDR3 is TGTGCCAGCACCCCCCTCCAGGGAACTAGCGGGAGGCCCTACAATGAGCAGTTCTTC.

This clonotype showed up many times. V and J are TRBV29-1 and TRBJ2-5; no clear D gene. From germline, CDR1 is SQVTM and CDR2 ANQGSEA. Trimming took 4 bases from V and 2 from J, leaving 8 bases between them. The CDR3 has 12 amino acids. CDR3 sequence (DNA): TGCAGCGTTGCCAACCAGCAAGAGACCCAGTACTTC. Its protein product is CSVANQQETQYF.

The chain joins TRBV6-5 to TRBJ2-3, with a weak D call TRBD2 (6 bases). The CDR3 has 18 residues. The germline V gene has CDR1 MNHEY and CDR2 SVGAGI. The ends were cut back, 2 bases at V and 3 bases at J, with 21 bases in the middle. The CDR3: CASSYVPGVRLGTDTQYF. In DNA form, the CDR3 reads TGTGCCAGCAGTTACGTGCCGGGGGTGAGGCTAGGGACAGATACGCAGTATTTT.

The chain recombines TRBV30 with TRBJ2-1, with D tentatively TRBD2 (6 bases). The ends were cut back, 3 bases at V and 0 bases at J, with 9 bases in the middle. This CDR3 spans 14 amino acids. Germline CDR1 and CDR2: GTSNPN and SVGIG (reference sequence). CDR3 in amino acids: CAWRDYSSYNEQFF. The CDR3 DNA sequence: TGTGCCTGGAGGGACTACAGCTCCTACAATGAGCAGTTCTTC.

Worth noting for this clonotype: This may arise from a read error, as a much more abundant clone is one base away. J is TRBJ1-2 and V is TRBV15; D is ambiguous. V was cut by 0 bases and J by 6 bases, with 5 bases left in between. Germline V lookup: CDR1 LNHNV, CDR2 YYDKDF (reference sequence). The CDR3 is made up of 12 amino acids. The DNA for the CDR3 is TGTGCCACCAGCAGAGATCACGATGGCTACACCTTC. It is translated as CATSRDHDGYTF.

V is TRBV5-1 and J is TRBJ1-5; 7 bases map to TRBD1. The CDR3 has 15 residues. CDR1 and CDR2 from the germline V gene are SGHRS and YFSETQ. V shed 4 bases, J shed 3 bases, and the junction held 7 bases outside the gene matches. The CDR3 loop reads CASSPTTGFNQPQHF. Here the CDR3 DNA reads TGCGCCAGCAGCCCAACGACAGGGTTCAATCAGCCCCAGCATTTT. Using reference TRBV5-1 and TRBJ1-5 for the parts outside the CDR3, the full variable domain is KAGVTQTPRYLIKTRGQQVTLSCSPISGHRSVSWYQQTPGQGLQFLFEYFSETQRNKGNFPGRFSGRQFSNSRSEMNVSTLELGDSALYLCASSPTTGFNQPQHFGDGTRLSIL.